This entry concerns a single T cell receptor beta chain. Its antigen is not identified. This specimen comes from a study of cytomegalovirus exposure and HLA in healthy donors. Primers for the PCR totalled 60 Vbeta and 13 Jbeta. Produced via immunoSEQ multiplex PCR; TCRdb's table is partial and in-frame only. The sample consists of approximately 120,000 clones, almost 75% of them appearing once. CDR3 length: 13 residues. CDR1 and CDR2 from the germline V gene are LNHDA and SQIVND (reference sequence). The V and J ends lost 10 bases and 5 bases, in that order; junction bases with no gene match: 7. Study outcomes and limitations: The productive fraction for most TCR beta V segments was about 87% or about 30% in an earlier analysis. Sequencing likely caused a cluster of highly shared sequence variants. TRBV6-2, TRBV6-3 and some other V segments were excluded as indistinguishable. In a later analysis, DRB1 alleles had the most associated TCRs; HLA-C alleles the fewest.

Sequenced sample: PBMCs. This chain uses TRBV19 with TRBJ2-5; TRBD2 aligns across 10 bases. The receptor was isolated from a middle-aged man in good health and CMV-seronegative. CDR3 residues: CATRTSGVETQYF. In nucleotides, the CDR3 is TGTGCCACTAGAACTAGCGGGGTTGAGACCCAGTACTTC. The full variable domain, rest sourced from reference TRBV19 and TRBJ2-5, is DGGITQSPKYLFRKEGQNVTLSCEQNLNHDAMYWYRQDPGQGLRLIYYSQIVNDFQKGDIAEGYSVSREKKESFPLTVTSAQKNPTAFYLCATRTSGVETQYFGPGTRLLVL.